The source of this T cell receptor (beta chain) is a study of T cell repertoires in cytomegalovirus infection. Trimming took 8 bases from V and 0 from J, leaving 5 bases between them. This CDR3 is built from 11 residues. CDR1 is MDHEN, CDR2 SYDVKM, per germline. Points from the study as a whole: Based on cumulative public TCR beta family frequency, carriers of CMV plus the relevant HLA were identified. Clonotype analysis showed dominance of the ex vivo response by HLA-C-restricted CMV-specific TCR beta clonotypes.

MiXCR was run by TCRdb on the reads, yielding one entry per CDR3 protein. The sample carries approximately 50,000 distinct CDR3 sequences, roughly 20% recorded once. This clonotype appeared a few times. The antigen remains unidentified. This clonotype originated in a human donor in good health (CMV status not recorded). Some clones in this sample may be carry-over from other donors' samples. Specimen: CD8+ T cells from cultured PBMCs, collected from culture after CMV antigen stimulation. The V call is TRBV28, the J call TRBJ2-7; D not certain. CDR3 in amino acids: CASQSSYEQYF. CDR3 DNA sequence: TGTGCCAGCCAGAGCTCCTACGAGCAGTACTTC.